Below, 8 T cell receptor beta chains from the same sample are listed, as sequenced in a study of blood T cell repertoires in COVID-19. Generated by immunoSEQ multiplex PCR, the TCRdb table keeps only in-frame clones and is missing some. The table lists 95,000 to 110,000 clones, 85% to 90% of them singletons. Sequenced material: peripheral blood. The receptors here all came from a human donor in a cohort sampled during active COVID-19.

The rearrangement joins TRBV11-2 to TRBJ2-7, with 7 bases aligning to TRBD1. The CDR3 loop spans 14 amino acids. Germline loops: CDR1 SGHAT, CDR2 FQNNGV. V was pared by 4 bases and J by 4 bases, with 7 bases of the junction left unmatched. CDR3 loop: CASSYGGQLYEQYF. CDR3 coding DNA: TGTGCCAGCAGCTATGGGGGACAGCTATACGAGCAGTACTTC.

CDR3 nucleotides: TGTGCCAGAGACCGGGACAGTCACTTAGGCTATGGCTACACCTTC. As protein: CARDRDSHLGYGYTF. The chain uses TRBV6-4 and TRBJ1-2; 7 positions match TRBD1. The germline V gene encodes CDR1 MRHNA and CDR2 SNTAGT. This CDR3 is built from 15 residues. V trimming: 9 bases; J trimming: 4 bases; junction bases outside the gene matches: 14.

This clone has a single count. The chain couples TRBV15 to TRBJ2-3, with TRBD1 matching over 10 bases. Germline V gene sequence: CDR1 LNHNV, CDR2 YYDKDF (reference sequence). This CDR3 contains 14 residues. V was pared by 7 bases and J by 2 bases, with 3 bases of the junction left unmatched. DNA for the CDR3: TGTGCCACCAAGACAGGGGGCACCACAGATACGCAGTATTTT. Residues: CATKTGGTTDTQYF.

The CDR3 coding sequence is TGTGCCAGCAGTGAAGCTAGAGGCGGGGGGCGGCAGTTCTTC. Protein: CASSEARGGGRQFF. V usage is TRBV6-1 and J usage is TRBJ2-1; 8 bases agree with TRBD2. The CDR3 extends over 14 amino acids. Looked up from germline, CDR1 is MNHNS and CDR2 is SASEGT. J lost 12 bases, V lost 0 bases, and 7 bases had no gene match.

This rearrangement joins TRBV20-1 to TRBJ2-1; D is ambiguous. CDR3 length: 12 amino acids. The germline V gene encodes CDR1 DFQATT and CDR2 SNEGSKA (reference sequence). Trimming took off 3 bases at V and 6 bases at J, with 9 bases between the two ends. CDR3 bases: TGCAGTGCTAGTCGGGTGTTCAATGAGCAGTTCTTC. This gives the protein CSASRVFNEQFF.

V usage is TRBV5-4 and J usage is TRBJ2-5; TRBD2 matches at 8 bases. Germline trimming cut 5 bases from V and 6 bases from J; bases unmatched to any gene: 15. CDR3 length: 16 amino acids. The germline gives CDR1 SGHNT, CDR2 YYREEE (reference sequence). The CDR3 is CASSQRTTRGGKTQYF. The CDR3 region has the DNA TGTGCCAGCAGTCAACGCACTACCCGGGGGGGGAAGACCCAGTACTTC.

There are a few counts of this clone. This sequence joins TRBV28 and TRBJ1-4; the D is unclear. The CDR3 contains 14 residues. Between the trimmed V and J ends, which lost 6 bases and 5 bases, there was a span of 13 bases. Germline CDR1 MDHEN, CDR2 SYDVKM. The CDR3 DNA is TGTGCCAGCAGGGTTGCGAACGGGAATGAAAAACTGTTTTTT. Translated: CASRVANGNEKLFF.

The chain recombines TRBV19 with TRBJ1-1; D not resolved. CDR3 length: 15 residues. CDR1 is LNHDA and CDR2 is SQIVND in the germline V gene (reference sequence). Trimming took off 0 bases at V and 1 base at J, with 9 bases between the two ends. Here the CDR3 reads CASSIDWAPNTEAFF. Here the CDR3 DNA reads TGTGCCAGTAGTATAGATTGGGCCCCGAACACTGAAGCTTTCTTT.